This T cell receptor (beta chain) was recovered during a study of blood T cell repertoires in COVID-19. Libraries were prepared by immunoSEQ multiplex PCR; TCRdb keeps only in-frame clonotypes and omits some of them. This sample has around 240,000 clones, with around 85% found just once. The V segment lost 4 bases and the J segment 0 bases; nucleotides outside the gene matches: 10. The germline gives CDR1 MDHEN, CDR2 SYDVKM. The CDR3 covers 19 residues. The sequence was collected from a woman aged 50 to 60 who had recovered from COVID-19. The V gene is TRBV28, the J gene TRBJ2-6; 9 bases are shared with TRBD1. The source material was PBMCs or T cells enriched from blood (not recorded which). The CDR3 nucleotides are TGTGCCAGCAGTTATTGGGGACAGGGAGCGCCCTCTGGGGCCAACGTCCTGACTTTC. Encoded protein: CASSYWGQGAPSGANVLTF.